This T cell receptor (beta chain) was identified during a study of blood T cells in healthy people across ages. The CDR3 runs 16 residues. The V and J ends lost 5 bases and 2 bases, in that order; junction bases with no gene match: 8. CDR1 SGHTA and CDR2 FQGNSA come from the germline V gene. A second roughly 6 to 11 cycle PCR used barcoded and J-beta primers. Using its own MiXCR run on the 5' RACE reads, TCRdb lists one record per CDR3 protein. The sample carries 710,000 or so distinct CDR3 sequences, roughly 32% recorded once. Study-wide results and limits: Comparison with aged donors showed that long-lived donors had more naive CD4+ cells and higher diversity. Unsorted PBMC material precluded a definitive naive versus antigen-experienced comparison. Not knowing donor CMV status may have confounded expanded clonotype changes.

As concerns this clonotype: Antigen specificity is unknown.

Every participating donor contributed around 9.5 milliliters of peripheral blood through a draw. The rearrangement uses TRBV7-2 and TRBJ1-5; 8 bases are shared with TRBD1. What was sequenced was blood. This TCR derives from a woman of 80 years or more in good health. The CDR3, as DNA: TGTGCCAGCAGCAGCGTTCAGGGGGCCCGCAATCAGCCCCAGCATTTT. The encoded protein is CASSSVQGARNQPQHF.